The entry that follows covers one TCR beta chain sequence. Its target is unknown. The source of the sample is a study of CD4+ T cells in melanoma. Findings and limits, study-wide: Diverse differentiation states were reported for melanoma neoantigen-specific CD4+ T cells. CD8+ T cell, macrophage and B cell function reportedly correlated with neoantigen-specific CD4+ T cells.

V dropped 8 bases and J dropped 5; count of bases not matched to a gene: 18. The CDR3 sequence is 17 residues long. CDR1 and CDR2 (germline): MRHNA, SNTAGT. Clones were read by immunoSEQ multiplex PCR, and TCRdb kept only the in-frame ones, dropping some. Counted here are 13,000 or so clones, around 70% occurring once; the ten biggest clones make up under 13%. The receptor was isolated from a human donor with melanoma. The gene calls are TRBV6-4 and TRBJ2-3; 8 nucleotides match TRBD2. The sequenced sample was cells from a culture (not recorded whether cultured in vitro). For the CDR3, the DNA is TGTGCCAGCTCTCCACCCCGGGCTAGCGGGCCCAAAGATACGCAGTATTTT. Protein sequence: CASSPPRASGPKDTQYF.